The text below deals with one T cell receptor (beta chain). The antigen is unknown. Trimming removed 4 bases at V and 2 bases at J, with 13 bases between. CDR3 length: 15 residues. The germline V gene has CDR1 PRHDT and CDR2 FYEKMQ (reference sequence). The record originates from a study of OX40 agonist ivuxolimab in advanced cancers. Regarding the study as a whole: Clonal expansion was seen in CD4+ and CD8+ blood T cells by week 6 at 0.1 to 3.0 mg/kg.

Sequencing used immunoSEQ multiplex PCR; TCRdb keeps in-frame clones, though not all of them. The table records tens of thousands of clones, over 65% of them present only once. The sequencing here drew on CD4+ or CD8+ T cells sorted from blood, taken in a trial of the OX40 agonist ivuxolimab. The receptor's source is an adult with an advanced solid tumor such as melanoma, head and neck, liver or kidney cancer. The J gene is TRBJ2-3, the V gene TRBV13; D is unclear. CDR3 sequence: CASSSGGAPTDTQYF. CDR3 nucleotides: TGTGCCAGCAGCTCGGGCGGAGCCCCCACAGATACGCAGTATTTT.